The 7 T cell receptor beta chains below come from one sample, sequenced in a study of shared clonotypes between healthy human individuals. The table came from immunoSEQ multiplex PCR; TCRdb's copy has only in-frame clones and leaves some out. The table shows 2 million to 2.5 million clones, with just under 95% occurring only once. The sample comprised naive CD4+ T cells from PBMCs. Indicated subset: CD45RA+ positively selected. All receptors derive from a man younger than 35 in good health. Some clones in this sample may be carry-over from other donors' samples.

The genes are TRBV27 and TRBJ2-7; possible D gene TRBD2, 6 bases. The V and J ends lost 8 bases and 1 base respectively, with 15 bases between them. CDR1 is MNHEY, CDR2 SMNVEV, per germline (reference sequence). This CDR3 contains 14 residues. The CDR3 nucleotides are TGTGCCAGCGGGGAGGTCTTTCCTTCCTACGAGCAGTACTTC. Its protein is CASGEVFPSYEQYF.

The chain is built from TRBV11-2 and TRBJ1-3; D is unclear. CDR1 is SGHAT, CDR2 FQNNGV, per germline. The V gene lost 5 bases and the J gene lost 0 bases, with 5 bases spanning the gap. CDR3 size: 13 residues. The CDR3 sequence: CASSPGSGNTIYF. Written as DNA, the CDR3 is TGTGCCAGCAGCCCTGGCTCTGGAAACACCATATATTTT.

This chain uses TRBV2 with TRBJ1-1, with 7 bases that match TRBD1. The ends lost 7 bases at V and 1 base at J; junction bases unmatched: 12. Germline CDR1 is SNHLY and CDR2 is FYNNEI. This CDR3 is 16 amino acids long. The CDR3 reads CASIPGEGTANTEAFF. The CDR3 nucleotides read TGTGCCAGCATCCCCGGAGAAGGGACAGCGAACACTGAAGCTTTCTTT.

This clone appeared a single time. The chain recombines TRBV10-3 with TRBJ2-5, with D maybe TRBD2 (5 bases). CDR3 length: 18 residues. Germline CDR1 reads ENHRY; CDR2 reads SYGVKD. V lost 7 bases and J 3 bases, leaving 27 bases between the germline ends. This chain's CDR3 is CAIIQIRPGVLTKETQYF. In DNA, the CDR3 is TGTGCCATCATCCAAATTCGCCCCGGGGTCCTAACTAAAGAGACCCAGTACTTC.

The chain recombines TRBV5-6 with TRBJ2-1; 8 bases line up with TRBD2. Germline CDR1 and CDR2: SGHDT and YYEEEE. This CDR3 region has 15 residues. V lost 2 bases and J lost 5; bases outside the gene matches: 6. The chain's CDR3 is CASSFTSGGHNEQFF. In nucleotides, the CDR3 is TGTGCCAGCAGCTTTACTAGCGGAGGGCACAATGAGCAGTTCTTC.

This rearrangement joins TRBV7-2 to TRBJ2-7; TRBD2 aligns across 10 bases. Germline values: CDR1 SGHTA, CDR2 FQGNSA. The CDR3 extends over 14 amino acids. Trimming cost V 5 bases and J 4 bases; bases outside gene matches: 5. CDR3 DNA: TGTGCCAGCAGCCCGAGCGGGAGGGCGTACGAGCAGTACTTC. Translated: CASSPSGRAYEQYF.

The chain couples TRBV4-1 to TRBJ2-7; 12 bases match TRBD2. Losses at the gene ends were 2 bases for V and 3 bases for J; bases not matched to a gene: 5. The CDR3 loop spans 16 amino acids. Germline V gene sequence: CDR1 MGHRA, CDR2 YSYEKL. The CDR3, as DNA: TGCGCCAGCAGCCAAACCGGGACTAGCGGGCTCTACGAGCAGTACTTC. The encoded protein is CASSQTGTSGLYEQYF.